These 17 T cell receptor beta chains share one sample of origin, sequenced in a study of Graves' ophthalmopathy and Graves' hyperthyroidism. CDR3 regions of TCR beta were amplified from RNA transcripts. HTBI primers served in a first-round RT-PCR, which a second-round multiplex PCR followed. Using its own MiXCR run on the multiplex PCR reads, TCRdb lists one record per CDR3 protein. The sample lists 620,000 or so distinct CDR3 sequences; about a fifth were seen once. The source material was peripheral blood. The receptors shown here come from a young woman with stable Graves' hyperthyroidism. Some clones in this sample may be carry-over from other donors' samples.

This chain links TRBV6-1 with TRBJ1-1, with TRBD1 as a possible D gene (6 bases). Germline V gene lookup returns CDR1 MNHNS and CDR2 SASEGT. Between the trimmed V and J ends, which lost 6 bases and 6 bases, there was a span of 8 bases. This CDR3 spans 11 amino acids. The CDR3 spells CASRGASEAFF. CDR3 nucleotides: TGTGCCAGCAGGGGGGCCTCTGAAGCTTTCTTT.

The rearrangement links TRBV20-1 to TRBJ1-2; no reliable D call. Germline V gene sequence: CDR1 DFQATT, CDR2 SNEGSKA (reference sequence). V lost 0 bases, J lost 0 bases, and 11 bases lay in between. CDR3 length equals 15 residues. CDR3 in amino acids: CSARDRVIANYGYTF. CDR3 DNA: TGCAGTGCTAGAGATCGCGTCATAGCTAACTATGGCTACACCTTC.

As regards this clonotype: This sequence may be a read error, since a much larger clone differs from it by one base. DNA for the CDR3: TGTGCCAGCAGCCACCGGGCCCCTAGGGAGACCCAGCACTTC. This gives the protein CASSHRAPRETQHF. J is TRBJ2-5 and V is TRBV11-2; D is possibly TRBD2 (5 bases). The CDR3 spans 14 residues. Germline V gene lookup returns CDR1 SGHAT and CDR2 FQNNGV.

This clonotype has a count of ten or more. The V call is TRBV6-2 or TRBV6-3, the J call TRBJ1-1; 10 bases are a match to TRBD1. Germline lookup yields CDR1 MNHEY and CDR2 SVGEGT. V gave up 6 bases and J gave up 11 bases; unmatched junction bases: 6. This CDR3 contains 12 residues. The CDR3 sequence is CASSRQGASAFF. The DNA of the CDR3 is TGTGCCAGCAGCCGACAGGGGGCGAGTGCTTTCTTT.

This clonotype was observed at least ten times. V and J are TRBV30 and TRBJ1-2; TRBD1 agrees at 9 bases. V shed 0 bases and J 7 bases; nucleotides not matched to a gene: 6. CDR1 is GTSNPN, CDR2 SVGIG, per germline (reference sequence). The CDR3 is made up of 14 amino acids. CDR3 DNA: TGTGCCTGGAGTGTCCTACAGGGGGCTGGTGGCTACACCTTC. It yields the protein CAWSVLQGAGGYTF.

The J gene is TRBJ1-1, the V gene TRBV12-3 or TRBV12-4, with TRBD1 identical over 7 bases. The CDR3 is made up of 16 amino acids. The junction had 17 bases not matched to a gene; V was cut back by 5 bases and J by 8 bases. The CDR3 coding sequence is TGTGCCAGCAGTCCCCGGGGGACAGTCCGTTCGTGGGAAGCTTTCTTT. Translated, it gives CASSPRGTVRSWEAFF.

In its sample, this clonotype was seen many times. J is TRBJ2-7 and V is TRBV28; D is perhaps TRBD1 (5 bases). V was pared by 6 bases and J by 5 bases, with 14 bases between. CDR1 is MDHEN, CDR2 SYDVKM, per germline. This CDR3 is 13 amino acids long. CDR3: CASSLPTGHEQYF. As DNA, the CDR3 is TGTGCCAGCAGCCTACCCACAGGACACGAGCAGTACTTC.

This clonotype was counted at least ten times. The chain is built from TRBV6-5 and TRBJ1-1; a possible D gene is TRBD1 (5 bases). Per the germline V gene, CDR1 is MNHEY and CDR2 is SVGAGI. The V end lost 4 bases, the J end lost 1 base, and 10 bases lay between the germline ends. The CDR3 runs 14 residues. The DNA of the CDR3 is TGTGCCAGCAGTTTCACGGGGGAGAACACTGAAGCTTTCTTT. Amino acids: CASSFTGENTEAFF.

This clonotype appeared many times. The CDR3 region has the DNA TGTGCCAGCAGTTTAGCGGTCAGTCAGCCCCAGCATTTT. Translation: CASSLAVSQPQHF. The chain uses TRBV27 and TRBJ1-5; D gene uncertain. Germline V CDR1 and CDR2: MNHEY, SMNVEV (reference sequence). The CDR3 is 13 amino acids. Between the trimmed V and J ends, which lost 2 bases and 6 bases, there was a span of 8 bases.

This chain joins TRBV3-1 and TRBJ2-7; D is perhaps TRBD2 (5 bases). Germline V gives CDR1 LGHDT, CDR2 YNNKEL (reference sequence). The CDR3 has 14 amino acids. V lost 6 bases and J 0 bases, leaving 12 bases between the germline ends. CDR3 protein: CASRAAESSYEQYF. The DNA for the CDR3 is TGTGCCAGCAGAGCGGCGGAAAGCTCCTACGAGCAGTACTTC.

This clonotype was observed many times. The chain uses TRBV20-1 and TRBJ2-7, with 8 positions matching TRBD2. From germline, CDR1 is DFQATT and CDR2 SNEGSKA (reference sequence). The CDR3 has 14 amino acids. V trimming: 5 bases; J trimming: 3 bases; junction bases outside the gene matches: 9. CDR3 DNA sequence: TGCAGTGCTTTAGTTCCGGGACTAGGCTACGAGCAGTACTTC. This codes for CSALVPGLGYEQYF.

This clonotype has a count of ten or more. The V gene is TRBV7-3, the J gene TRBJ2-5; TRBD2 aligns across 12 bases. The CDR3 loop spans 18 amino acids. V was pared by 2 bases and J by 10 bases, with 17 bases of the junction left unmatched. Per the germline V gene, CDR1 is SGHTA and CDR2 is FQGTGA. CDR3 DNA sequence: TGTGCCAGCAGCTTACCTAAATTGGCTAGCGGGGGGGGCTGGGGCCAGTACTTC. Translating it yields CASSLPKLASGGGWGQYF. The full variable domain, rest sourced from reference TRBV7-3 and TRBJ2-5, is GAGVSQTPSNKVTEKGKYVELRCDPISGHTALYWYRQSLGQGPEFLIYFQGTGAADDSGLPNDRFFAVRPEGSVSTLKIQRTERGDSAVYLCASSLPKLASGGGWGQYFGPGTRLLVL.

This clonotype has a handful of counts. The chain is built from TRBV20-1 and TRBJ2-5; D not resolved. Germline V lookup: CDR1 DFQATT, CDR2 SNEGSKA (reference sequence). V was trimmed by 2 bases and J by 5 bases, leaving 15 bases between them. This CDR3 is 14 amino acids long. CDR3 sequence: CSARQPTLLETQYF. As DNA, the CDR3 is TGCAGTGCTAGACAGCCCACCCTTCTGGAGACCCAGTACTTC.

The V call is TRBV20-1, the J call TRBJ2-6; D call uncertain. Germline V lookup: CDR1 DFQATT, CDR2 SNEGSKA (reference sequence). This CDR3 contains 15 residues. Trimming took off 3 bases at V and 2 bases at J, with 11 bases between the two ends. The CDR3, as DNA: TGCAGTGCTAGTGTTTTTGGGGCTGGGGCCAACGTCCTGACTTTC. Encoded protein: CSASVFGAGANVLTF.

This clonotype was counted many times. The CDR3 DNA reads TGTGCCAGCAGCCCCCCGGGACAGCGGGGGACTGAAGCTTTCTTT. Its translation: CASSPPGQRGTEAFF. The gene calls are TRBV13 and TRBJ1-1; 7 bases line up with TRBD1. The germline V gene has CDR1 PRHDT and CDR2 FYEKMQ (reference sequence). The CDR3 has 15 residues. V shed 5 bases, J shed 5 bases, and the junction held 11 bases outside the gene matches.

In this sample, this clonotype turned up many times. The J gene is TRBJ2-7, the V gene TRBV6-5, with D possibly being TRBD1 or TRBD2 (6 bases each). Trimming stripped 7 bases from V and 4 bases from J, with 23 bases between. Germline-derived CDR1 and CDR2 are MNHEY and SVGAGI. The CDR3 totals 16 residues. The CDR3 here is CASTPRRETGGYEQYF. CDR3 sequence (DNA): TGTGCCAGCACTCCCCGGAGGGAGACAGGCGGTTACGAGCAGTACTTC.

This clonotype showed up many times. The chain carries TRBV20-1 and TRBJ1-4; no firm D call. Trimming took 0 bases from V and 4 from J, leaving 9 bases between them. Germline CDR1 is DFQATT and CDR2 is SNEGSKA (reference sequence). CDR3 length: 14 residues. The DNA of the CDR3 is TGCAGTGCTAGAGATCCTGGGGATAATGAAAAACTGTTTTTT. Translated, it gives CSARDPGDNEKLFF.